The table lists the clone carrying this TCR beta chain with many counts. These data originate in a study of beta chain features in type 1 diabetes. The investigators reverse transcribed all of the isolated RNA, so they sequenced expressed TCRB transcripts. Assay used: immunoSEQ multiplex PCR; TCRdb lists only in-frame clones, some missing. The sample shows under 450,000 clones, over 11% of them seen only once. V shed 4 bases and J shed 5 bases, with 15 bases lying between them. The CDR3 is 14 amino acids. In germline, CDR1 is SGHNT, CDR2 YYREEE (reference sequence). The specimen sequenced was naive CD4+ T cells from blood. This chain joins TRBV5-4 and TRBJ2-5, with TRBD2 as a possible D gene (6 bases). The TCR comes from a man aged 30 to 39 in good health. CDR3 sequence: CASSNKTSRETQYF. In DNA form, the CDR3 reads TGTGCCAGCAGCAACAAGACTAGTCGTGAGACCCAGTACTTC.